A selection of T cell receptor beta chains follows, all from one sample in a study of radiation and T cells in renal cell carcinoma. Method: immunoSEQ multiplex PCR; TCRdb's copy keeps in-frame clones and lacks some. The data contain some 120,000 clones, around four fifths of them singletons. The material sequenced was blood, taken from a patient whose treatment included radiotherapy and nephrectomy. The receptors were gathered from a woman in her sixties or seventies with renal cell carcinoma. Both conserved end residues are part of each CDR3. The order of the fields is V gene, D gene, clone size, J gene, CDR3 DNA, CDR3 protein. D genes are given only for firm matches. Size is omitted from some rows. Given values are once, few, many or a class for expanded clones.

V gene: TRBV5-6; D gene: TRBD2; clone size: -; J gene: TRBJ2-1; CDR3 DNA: TGTGCCAGCAGCTTCGGGACTATCATAGCAAGCTCCTACAATGAGCAGTTCTTC; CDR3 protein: CASSFGTIIASSYNEQFF
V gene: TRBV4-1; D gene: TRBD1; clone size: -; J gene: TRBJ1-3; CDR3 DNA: TGCGCCAGCAGCCAAGATGGGACAGAAAACCCCCCTGGAAACACCATATATTTT; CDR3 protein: CASSQDGTENPPGNTIYF
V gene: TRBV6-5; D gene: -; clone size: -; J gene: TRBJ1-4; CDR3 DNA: TGTGCCAGCCAGAGGGCAACTAATGAAAAACTGTTTTTT; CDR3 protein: CASQRATNEKLFF
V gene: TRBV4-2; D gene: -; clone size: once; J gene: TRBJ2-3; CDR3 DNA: TGTGCCAGCAGCCAAGGAGGGGGAGCCACAGATACGCAGTATTTT; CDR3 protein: CASSQGGGATDTQYF
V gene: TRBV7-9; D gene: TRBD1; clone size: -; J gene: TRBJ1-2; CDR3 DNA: TGTGCCAGCAGCAGGGACAGCAACTATGGCTACACCTTC; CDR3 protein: CASSRDSNYGYTF
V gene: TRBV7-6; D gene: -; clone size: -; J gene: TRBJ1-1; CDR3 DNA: TGTGCCAGCAGCGCAACAGGCACTGAAGCTTTCTTT; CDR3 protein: CASSATGTEAFF
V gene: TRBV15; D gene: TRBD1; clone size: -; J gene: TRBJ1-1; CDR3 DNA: TGTGCCACCAGCAGGAAGCAGGGGGTCCGAACTGAAGCTTTCTTT; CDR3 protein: CATSRKQGVRTEAFF
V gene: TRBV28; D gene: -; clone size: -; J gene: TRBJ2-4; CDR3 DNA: TGTGCCAGCAGTTCCCTAGCAGTGCTAGCCAAAAACATTCAGTACTTC; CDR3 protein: CASSSLAVLAKNIQYF
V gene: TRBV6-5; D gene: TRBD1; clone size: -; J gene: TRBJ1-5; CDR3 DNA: TGTGCCAGCAGTTACGGGGGACAGGGAGCTCAGCCCCAGCATTTT; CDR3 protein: CASSYGGQGAQPQHF
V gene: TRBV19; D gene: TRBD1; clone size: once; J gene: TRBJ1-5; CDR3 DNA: TGTGCCAGTAGTATAGCCCAGGGGGTCTTTAATAGCAATCAGCCCCAGCATTTT; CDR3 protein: CASSIAQGVFNSNQPQHF
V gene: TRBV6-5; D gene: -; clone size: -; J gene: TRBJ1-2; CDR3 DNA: TGTGCCAGCAGTTCGTGGGATCCGACTAACTATGGCTACACCTTC; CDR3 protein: CASSSWDPTNYGYTF
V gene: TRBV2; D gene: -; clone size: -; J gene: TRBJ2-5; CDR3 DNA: TGTGCCAGCAGTGAAGCTACCCGCAGACCCCAGTACTTC; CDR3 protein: CASSEATRRPQYF
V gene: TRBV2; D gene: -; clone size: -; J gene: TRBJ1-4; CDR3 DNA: TGTGCCAGCAGAAAGCGAGGGGCCCGCTACTTGGTTTTT; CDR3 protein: CASRKRGARYLVF
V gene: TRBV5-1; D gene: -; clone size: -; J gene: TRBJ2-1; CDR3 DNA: TGCGCCAGCAGCTCACCCCCTATCGGAATTGACGATCGAATTTACAATGAGCAGTTCTTC; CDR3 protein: CASSSPPIGIDDRIYNEQFF
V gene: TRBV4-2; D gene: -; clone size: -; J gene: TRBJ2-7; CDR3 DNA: TGTGCCAGCAGCCAAGAGCAGGGGTACCACGAGCAGTACTTC; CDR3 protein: CASSQEQGYHEQYF
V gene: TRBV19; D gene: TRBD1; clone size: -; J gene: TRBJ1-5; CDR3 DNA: TGTGCCAGTAGTATCACAGGGGAATTGGGCAATCAGCCCCAGCATTTT; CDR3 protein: CASSITGELGNQPQHF
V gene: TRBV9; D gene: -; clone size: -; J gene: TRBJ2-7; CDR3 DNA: TGTGCCAGCAGCGCGGACGGACTGGGCTCTGAGCAGTACTTC; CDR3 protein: CASSADGLGSEQYF
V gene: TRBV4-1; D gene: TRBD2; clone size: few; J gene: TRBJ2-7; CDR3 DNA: TGCGCCAGCAGCCAGGGGACTAGCGGGAGATACGAGCAGTACTTC; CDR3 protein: CASSQGTSGRYEQYF
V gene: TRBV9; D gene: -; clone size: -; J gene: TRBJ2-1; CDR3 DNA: TGTGCCAGCAGCTCCCAGAGCGGGCCGTACAATGAGCAGTTCTTC; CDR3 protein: CASSSQSGPYNEQFF
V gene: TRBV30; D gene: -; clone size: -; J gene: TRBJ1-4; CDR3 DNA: TGTGCCTGGAGCGGGACAAGTGCTAATGAAAAACTGTTTTTT; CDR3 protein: CAWSGTSANEKLFF
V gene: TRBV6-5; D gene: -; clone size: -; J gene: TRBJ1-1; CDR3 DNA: TGTGCCAGCACTGGTTATGATTCGAACACTGAAGCTTTCTTT; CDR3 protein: CASTGYDSNTEAFF
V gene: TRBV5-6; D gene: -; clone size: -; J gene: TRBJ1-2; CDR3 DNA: TGTGCCAGCAGCCCTGTTGCGGCAGGGAGATATGGCTACACCTTC; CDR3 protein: CASSPVAAGRYGYTF
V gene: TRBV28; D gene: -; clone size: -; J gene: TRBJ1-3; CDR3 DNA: TGTGCCAGCAGTCGAGGGACATCCTCTGGAAACACCATATATTTT; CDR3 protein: CASSRGTSSGNTIYF
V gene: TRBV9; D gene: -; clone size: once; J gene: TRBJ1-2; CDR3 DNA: TGTGCCAGCAGCGTCGACCCGGGGGGGTATGGCTACACCTTC; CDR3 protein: CASSVDPGGYGYTF
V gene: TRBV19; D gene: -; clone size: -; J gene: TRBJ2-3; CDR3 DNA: TGTGCCAGCTCCCGTCGGACTACAGATACAGATACGCAGTATTTT; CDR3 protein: CASSRRTTDTDTQYF
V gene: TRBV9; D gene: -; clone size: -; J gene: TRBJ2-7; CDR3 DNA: TGTGCCAGCAGCGTAGAGCCCCAACAAGGCGAGCAGTACTTC; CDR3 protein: CASSVEPQQGEQYF
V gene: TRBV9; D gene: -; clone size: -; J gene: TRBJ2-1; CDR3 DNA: TGTGCCAGCAGCGTAGGAGGATCCCTCTCCTACAATGAGCAGTTCTTC; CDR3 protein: CASSVGGSLSYNEQFF
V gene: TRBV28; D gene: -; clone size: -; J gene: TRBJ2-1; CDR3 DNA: TGTGCCAGCAGCCCCTCGTCAGCCGCAAACAATGAGCAGTTCTTC; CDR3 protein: CASSPSSAANNEQFF
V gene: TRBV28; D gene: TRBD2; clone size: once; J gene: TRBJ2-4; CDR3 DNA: TGTGCCAGCACCGAACTAGCGGGGGGCGGGGCCAAAAACATTCAGTACTTC; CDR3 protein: CASTELAGGGAKNIQYF
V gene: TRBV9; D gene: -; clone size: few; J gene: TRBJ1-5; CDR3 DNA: TGTGCCAGCAGCAAAGGGGGGAGCAATCAGCCCCAGCATTTT; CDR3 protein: CASSKGGSNQPQHF
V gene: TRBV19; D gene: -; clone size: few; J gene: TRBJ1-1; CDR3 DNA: TGTGCCAGTAACGAGGGCGCAAATACTGAAGCTTTCTTT; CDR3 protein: CASNEGANTEAFF
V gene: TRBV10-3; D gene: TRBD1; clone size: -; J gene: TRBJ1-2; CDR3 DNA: TGTGCCATCAGTCCGAAAGTCCGGGACAGGGGCTATGGCTACACCTTC; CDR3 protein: CAISPKVRDRGYGYTF
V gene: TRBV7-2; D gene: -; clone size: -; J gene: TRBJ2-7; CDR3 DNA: TGTGCCAGCAGCCAATATCCCTCCAGCGAGGGGAGTTACGAGCAGTACTTC; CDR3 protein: CASSQYPSSEGSYEQYF
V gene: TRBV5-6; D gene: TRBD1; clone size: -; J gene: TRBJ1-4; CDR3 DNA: TGTGCCAGCAGCACCGGGACAGGGGTAACGGCTAATGAAAAACTGTTTTTT; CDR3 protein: CASSTGTGVTANEKLFF
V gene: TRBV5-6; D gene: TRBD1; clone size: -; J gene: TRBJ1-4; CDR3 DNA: TGTGCCAGCAGTTCCGGACAGGGAGGTAATGAAAAACTGTTTTTT; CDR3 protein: CASSSGQGGNEKLFF
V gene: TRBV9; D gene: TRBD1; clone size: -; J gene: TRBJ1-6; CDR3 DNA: TGTGCCAGCAGCCCAGACCTATGGACAGGTGGTGGACCCCTCCACTTT; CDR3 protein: CASSPDLWTGGGPLHF
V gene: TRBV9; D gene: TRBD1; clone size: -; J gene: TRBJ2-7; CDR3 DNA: TGTGCCAGCAGCGTAGCTATTCAGGGGGCTGAGCAGTACTTC; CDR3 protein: CASSVAIQGAEQYF
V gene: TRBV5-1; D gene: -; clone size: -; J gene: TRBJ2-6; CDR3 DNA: TGCGCCAGCACCGTAGGGGCAGGGGATCACTCTGGGGCCAACGTCCTGACTTTC; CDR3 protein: CASTVGAGDHSGANVLTF
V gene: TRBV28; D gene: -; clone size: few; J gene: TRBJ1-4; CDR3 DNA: TGTGCCAGCAGTCCCCCCGGGGGGCAGGGGGAAAAACTGTTTTTT; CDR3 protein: CASSPPGGQGEKLFF
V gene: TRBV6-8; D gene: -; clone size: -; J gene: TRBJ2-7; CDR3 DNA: TGTGCCAGCAGTTGGCACTTGGACGTGAGCTCCTACGAGCAGTACTTC; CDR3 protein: CASSWHLDVSSYEQYF
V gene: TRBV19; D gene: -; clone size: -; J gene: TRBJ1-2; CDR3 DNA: TGTGCCAGTATTCGCGGGGCGAGCAGCGGCTACACCTTC; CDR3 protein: CASIRGASSGYTF
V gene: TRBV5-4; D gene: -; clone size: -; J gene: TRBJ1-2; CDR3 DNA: TGTGCCAGCAGCTCCCGGCCCGAGGCCCGGGGAGGGTATGGCTACACCTTC; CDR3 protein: CASSSRPEARGGYGYTF
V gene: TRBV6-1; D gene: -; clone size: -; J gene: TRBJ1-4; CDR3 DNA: TGTGCCAGCAAAAGAGGTGAAAAACTGTTTTTT; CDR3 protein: CASKRGEKLFF
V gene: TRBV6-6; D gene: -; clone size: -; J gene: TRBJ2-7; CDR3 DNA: TGTGCCAGCAGTTACCCGGGGGGCGCTTCCTACGAGCAGTACTTC; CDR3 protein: CASSYPGGASYEQYF
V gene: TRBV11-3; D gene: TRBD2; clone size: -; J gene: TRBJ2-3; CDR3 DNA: TGTGCCAGCAGTATTAGCGGGGGGGCCCCAGATACGCAGTATTTT; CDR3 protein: CASSISGGAPDTQYF
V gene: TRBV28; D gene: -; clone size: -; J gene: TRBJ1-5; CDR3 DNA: TGTGCCAGCAGTTTATCTGTAGGGCTCGGCTCAATCAATCAGCCCCAGCATTTT; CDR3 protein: CASSLSVGLGSINQPQHF
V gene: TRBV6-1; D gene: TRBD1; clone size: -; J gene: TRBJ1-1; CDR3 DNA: TGTGCCAGCAGTGCTCTCAGGGGGACTAAACCTGAAGCTTTCTTT; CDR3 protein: CASSALRGTKPEAFF
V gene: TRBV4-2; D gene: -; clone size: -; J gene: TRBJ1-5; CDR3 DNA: TGTGCCAGCAGCCAAGGTGAGGGGAATCAGCCCCAGCATTTT; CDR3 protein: CASSQGEGNQPQHF
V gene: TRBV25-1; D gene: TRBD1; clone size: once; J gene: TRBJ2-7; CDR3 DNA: TGTGCCAGCACCCTGGGACAGGGGCTCTACGAGCAGTACTTC; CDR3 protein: CASTLGQGLYEQYF